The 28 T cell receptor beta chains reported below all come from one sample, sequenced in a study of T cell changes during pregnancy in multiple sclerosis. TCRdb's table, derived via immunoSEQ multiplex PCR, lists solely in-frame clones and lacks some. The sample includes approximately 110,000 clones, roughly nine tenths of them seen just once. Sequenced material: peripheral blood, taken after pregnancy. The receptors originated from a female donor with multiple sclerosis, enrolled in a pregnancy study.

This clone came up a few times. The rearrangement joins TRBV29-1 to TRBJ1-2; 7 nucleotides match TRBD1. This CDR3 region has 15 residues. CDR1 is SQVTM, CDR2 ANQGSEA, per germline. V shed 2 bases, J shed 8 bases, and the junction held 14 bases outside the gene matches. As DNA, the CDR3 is TGCAGCGTTGAAAGCGGGTCCGGGACAGCTTCCGGCTACACCTTC. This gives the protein CSVESGSGTASGYTF.

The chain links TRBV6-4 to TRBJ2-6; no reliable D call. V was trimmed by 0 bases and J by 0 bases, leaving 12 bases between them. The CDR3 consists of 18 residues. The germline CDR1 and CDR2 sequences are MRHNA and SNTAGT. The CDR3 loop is CASSDSALGFSGANVLTF. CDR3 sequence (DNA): TGTGCCAGCAGTGACTCAGCCCTGGGCTTCTCTGGGGCCAACGTCCTGACTTTC.

The DNA for the CDR3 is TGCGCCAGCAGCTTTCTCTTAGCGGGGGATTTCTACAATGAGCAGTTCTTC. It encodes CASSFLLAGDFYNEQFF. The chain couples TRBV5-1 to TRBJ2-1, with 9 bases identical to TRBD2. The CDR3 length is 17 residues. Germline CDR1 reads SGHRS; CDR2 reads YFSETQ. With 2 bases clipped from V and 3 bases from J, the junction kept 9 bases outside the gene matches. Variable domain in full (rest from reference TRBV5-1 and TRBJ2-1): KAGVTQTPRYLIKTRGQQVTLSCSPISGHRSVSWYQQTPGQGLQFLFEYFSETQRNKGNFPGRFSGRQFSNSRSEMNVSTLELGDSALYLCASSFLLAGDFYNEQFFGPGTRLTVL.

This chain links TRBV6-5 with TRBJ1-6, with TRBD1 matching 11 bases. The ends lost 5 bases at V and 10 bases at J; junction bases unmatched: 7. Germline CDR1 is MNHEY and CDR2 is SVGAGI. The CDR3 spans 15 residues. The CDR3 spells CASSTGTGGGSPLHF. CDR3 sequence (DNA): TGTGCCAGCAGTACCGGGACAGGGGGTGGGTCACCCCTCCACTTT.

Here the CDR3 reads CASSESGGTEAFF. The CDR3 region has the DNA TGTGCCAGCAGTGAATCGGGGGGCACTGAAGCTTTCTTT. The genes are TRBV25-1 and TRBJ1-1; D perhaps matches TRBD1 (5 bases). The CDR3 covers 13 residues. V was shortened by 1 base and J by 4 bases, with 7 bases between the two germline ends. The germline V gene encodes CDR1 MGHDK and CDR2 SYGVNS.

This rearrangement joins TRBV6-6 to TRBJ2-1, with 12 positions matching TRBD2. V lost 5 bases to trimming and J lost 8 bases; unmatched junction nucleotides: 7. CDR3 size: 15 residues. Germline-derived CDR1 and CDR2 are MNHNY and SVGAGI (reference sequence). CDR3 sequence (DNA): TGTGCCAGCAGTGGACTAGCGGGGCTTTTGGATGAGCAGTTCTTC. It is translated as CASSGLAGLLDEQFF.

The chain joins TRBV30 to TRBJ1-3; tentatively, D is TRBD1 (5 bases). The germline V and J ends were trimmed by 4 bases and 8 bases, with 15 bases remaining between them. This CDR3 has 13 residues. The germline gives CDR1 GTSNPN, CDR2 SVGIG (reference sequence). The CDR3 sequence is CAWKTGFADTIYF. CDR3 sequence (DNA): TGTGCCTGGAAAACAGGTTTTGCAGACACCATATATTTT.

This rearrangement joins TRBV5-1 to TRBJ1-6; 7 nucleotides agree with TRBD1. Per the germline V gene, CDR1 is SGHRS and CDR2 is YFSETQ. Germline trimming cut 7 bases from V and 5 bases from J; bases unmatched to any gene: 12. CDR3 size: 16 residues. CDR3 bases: TGCGCCAGCGGGCGTAATCCGGGACAGAATAATTCACCCCTCCACTTT. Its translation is CASGRNPGQNNSPLHF.

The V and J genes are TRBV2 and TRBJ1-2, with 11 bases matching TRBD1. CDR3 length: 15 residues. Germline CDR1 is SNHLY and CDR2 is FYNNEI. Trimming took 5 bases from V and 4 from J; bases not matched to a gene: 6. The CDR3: CASSLGQGAFYGYTF. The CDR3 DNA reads TGTGCCAGCAGTCTAGGACAGGGGGCTTTCTATGGCTACACCTTC. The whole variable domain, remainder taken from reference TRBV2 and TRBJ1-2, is EPEVTQTPSHQVTQMGQEVILRCVPISNHLYFYWYRQILGQKVEFLVSFYNNEISEKSEIFDDQFSVERPDGSNFTLKIRSTKLEDSAMYFCASSLGQGAFYGYTFGSGTRLTVV.

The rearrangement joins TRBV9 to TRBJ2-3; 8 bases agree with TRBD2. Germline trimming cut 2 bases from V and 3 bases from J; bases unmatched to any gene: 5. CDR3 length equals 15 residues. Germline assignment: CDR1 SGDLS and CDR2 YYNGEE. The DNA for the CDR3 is TGTGCCAGCAGCGTTTTAGCGGGGACTACAGATACGCAGTATTTT. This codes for CASSVLAGTTDTQYF.

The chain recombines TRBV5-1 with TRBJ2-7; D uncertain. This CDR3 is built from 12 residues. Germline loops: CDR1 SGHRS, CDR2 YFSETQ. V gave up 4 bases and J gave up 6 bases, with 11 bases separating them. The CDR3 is CASSTRSGEQYF. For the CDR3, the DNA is TGCGCCAGCAGCACCCGATCCGGCGAGCAGTACTTC. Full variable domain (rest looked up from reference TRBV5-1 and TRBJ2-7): KAGVTQTPRYLIKTRGQQVTLSCSPISGHRSVSWYQQTPGQGLQFLFEYFSETQRNKGNFPGRFSGRQFSNSRSEMNVSTLELGDSALYLCASSTRSGEQYFGPGTRLTVT.

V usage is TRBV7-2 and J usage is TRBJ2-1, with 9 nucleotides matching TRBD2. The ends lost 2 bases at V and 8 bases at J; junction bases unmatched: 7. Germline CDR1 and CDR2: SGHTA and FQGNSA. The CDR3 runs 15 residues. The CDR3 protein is CASSLSQRGVDEQFF. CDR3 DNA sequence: TGTGCCAGCAGCTTAAGTCAGCGGGGGGTGGATGAGCAGTTCTTC.

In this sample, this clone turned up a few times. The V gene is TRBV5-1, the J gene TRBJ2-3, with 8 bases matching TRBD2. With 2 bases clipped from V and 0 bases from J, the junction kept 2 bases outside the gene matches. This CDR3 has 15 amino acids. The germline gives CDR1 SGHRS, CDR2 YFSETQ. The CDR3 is CASSFSGVSTDTQYF. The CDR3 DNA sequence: TGCGCCAGCAGCTTTAGCGGGGTGAGCACAGATACGCAGTATTTT.

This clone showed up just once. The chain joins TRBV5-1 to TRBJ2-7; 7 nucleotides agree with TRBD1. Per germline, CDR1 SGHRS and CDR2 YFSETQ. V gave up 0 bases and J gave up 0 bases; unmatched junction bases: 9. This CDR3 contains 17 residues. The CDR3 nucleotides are TGCGCCAGCAGCTTGGCACAGGGGCACCCCACCTCCTACGAGCAGTACTTC. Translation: CASSLAQGHPTSYEQYF.

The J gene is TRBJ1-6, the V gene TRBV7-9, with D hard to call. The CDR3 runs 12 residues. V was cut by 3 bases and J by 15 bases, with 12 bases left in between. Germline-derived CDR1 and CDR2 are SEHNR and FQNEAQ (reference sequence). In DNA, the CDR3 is TGTGCCAGCAGCTTTTTTCCTCAGTACCTCCACTTT. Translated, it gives CASSFFPQYLHF.

The CDR3 loop is CASSWTGGEQYF. Here the CDR3 DNA reads TGCGCCAGCAGCTGGACAGGTGGCGAGCAGTACTTC. The chain joins TRBV5-1 to TRBJ2-7, with 7 nucleotides matching TRBD1. Trimming cost V 3 bases and J 6 bases; bases outside gene matches: 3. The CDR3 contains 12 residues. Germline lookup yields CDR1 SGHRS and CDR2 YFSETQ.

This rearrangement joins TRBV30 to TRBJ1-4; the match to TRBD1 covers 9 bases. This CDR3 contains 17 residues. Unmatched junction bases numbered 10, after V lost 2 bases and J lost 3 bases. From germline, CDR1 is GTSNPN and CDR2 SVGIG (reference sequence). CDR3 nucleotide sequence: TGTGCCTGGAGTAGGACAGGGGCCCGACGTCCTAATGAAAAACTGTTTTTT. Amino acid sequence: CAWSRTGARRPNEKLFF.

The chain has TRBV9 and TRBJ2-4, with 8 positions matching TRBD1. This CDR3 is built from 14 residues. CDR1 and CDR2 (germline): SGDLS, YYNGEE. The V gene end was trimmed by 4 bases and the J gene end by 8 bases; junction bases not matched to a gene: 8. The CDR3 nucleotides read TGTGCCAGCAGCACAGGACAGGGTAGAGACATTCAGTACTTC. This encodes CASSTGQGRDIQYF. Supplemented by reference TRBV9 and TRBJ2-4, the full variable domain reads DSGVTQTPKHLITATGQRVTLRCSPRSGDLSVYWYQQSLDQGLQFLIQYYNGEERAKGNILERFSAQQFPDLHSELNLSSLELGDSALYFCASSTGQGRDIQYFGAGTRLSVL.

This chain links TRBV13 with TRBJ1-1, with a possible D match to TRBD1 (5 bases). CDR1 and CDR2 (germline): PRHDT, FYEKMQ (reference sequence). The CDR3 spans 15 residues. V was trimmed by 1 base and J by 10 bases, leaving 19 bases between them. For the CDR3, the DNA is TGTGCCAGCAGCTTAGCCCGGTCTTGGGCCGGGGGAGCTTTCTTT. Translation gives CASSLARSWAGGAFF.

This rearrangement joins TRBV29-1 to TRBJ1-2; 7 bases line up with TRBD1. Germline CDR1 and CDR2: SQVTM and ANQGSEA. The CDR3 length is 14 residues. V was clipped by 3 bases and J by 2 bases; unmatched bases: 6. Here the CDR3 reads CSVDDRVSNYGYTF. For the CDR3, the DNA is TGCAGCGTTGACGACAGGGTTTCCAACTATGGCTACACCTTC.

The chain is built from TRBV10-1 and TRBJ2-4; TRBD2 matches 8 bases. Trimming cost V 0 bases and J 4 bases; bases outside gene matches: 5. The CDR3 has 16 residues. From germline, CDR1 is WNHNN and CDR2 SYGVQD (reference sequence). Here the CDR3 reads CASSESSGGSKNIQYF. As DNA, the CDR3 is TGCGCCAGCAGTGAGTCGAGCGGGGGATCAAAAAACATTCAGTACTTC.

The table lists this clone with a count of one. The CDR3 nucleotides are TGTGCCAGTAGTATAGTGACAGGTGGCTACACCTTC. Translation gives CASSIVTGGYTF. The chain combines TRBV19 with TRBJ1-2; tentatively, D is TRBD1 (6 bases). V lost 1 base and J 7 bases, leaving 7 bases between the germline ends. There are 12 residues in the CDR3. Germline loops: CDR1 LNHDA, CDR2 SQIVND (reference sequence).

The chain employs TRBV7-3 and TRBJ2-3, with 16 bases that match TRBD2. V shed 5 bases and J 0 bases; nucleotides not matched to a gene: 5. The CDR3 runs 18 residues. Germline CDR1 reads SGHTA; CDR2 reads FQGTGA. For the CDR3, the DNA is TGTGCCAGCAGCCCCCGGGGACTAGCGGGGGGGAGCACAGATACGCAGTATTTT. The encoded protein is CASSPRGLAGGSTDTQYF.

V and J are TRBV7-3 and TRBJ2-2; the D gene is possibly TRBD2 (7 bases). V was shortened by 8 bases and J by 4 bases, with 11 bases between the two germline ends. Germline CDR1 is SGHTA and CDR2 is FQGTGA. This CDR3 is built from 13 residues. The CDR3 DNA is TGTGCCAGCTCGGGGGGCGCCACCGGGGAGCTGTTTTTT. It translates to CASSGGATGELFF.

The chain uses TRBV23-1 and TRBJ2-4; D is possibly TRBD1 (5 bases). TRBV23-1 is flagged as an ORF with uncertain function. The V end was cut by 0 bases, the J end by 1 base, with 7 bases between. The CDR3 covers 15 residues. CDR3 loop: CASSQSGAAKNIQYF. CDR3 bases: TGCGCCAGCAGTCAATCTGGGGCGGCCAAAAACATTCAGTACTTC.

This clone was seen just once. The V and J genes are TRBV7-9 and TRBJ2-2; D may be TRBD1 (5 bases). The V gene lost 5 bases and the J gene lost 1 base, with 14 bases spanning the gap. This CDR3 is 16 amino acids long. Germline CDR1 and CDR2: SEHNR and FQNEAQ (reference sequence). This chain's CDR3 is CASSQLRGGNTGELFF. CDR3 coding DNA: TGTGCCAGCAGCCAGCTAAGGGGCGGGAACACCGGGGAGCTGTTTTTT.

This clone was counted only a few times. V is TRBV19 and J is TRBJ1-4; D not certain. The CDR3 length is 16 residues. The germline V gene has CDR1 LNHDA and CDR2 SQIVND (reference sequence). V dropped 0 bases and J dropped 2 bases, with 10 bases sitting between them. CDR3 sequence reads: CASSIEPVLTNEKLFF. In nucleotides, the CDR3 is TGTGCCAGTAGTATAGAACCGGTCCTCACTAATGAAAAACTGTTTTTT.

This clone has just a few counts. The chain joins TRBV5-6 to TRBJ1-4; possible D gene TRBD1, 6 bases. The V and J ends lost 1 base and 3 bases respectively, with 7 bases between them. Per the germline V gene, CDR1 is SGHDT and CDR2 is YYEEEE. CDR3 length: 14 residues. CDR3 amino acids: CASSLWGPNEKLFF. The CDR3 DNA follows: TGTGCCAGCAGCTTGTGGGGGCCTAATGAAAAACTGTTTTTT.